This TCR beta chain came from a study of CXCR3-negative and CXCR3-positive naive CD8 T cells. Investigators sorted each CD8+ T cell subset in triplicate, taking around 330,000 cells each time. All TRB cDNA libraries came from 5' RACE performed with UMI labels. After re-calling the 5' RACE reads, TCRdb lists one entry per CDR3 protein, DNA absent. This sample's table has roughly 48,000 distinct CDR3 sequences. Findings and caveats of the study: Memory CD8+ T cell repertoires were far less diverse than both naive subsets. Comparison of naive CXCR3-negative and CXCR3-positive cells revealed similar TRBV-TRBJ usage, while memory cells differed.

With regard to this clonotype: The antigen is not known.

Sample: memory CD8+ T cells from blood. This receptor was identified in a human donor in good health. Some clones in this sample may be carry-over from other donors' samples.

CDR3 loop: CASSRTSGAADTQYF. The rearrangement uses TRBV10-2 and TRBJ2-3; TCRdb picks TRBD2, but there is no DNA to check that call. The CDR3 is 15 amino acids. Looked up from germline, CDR1 is WSHSY and CDR2 is SAAADI.